The T cell receptor (beta chain) described here comes from a study of response to subunit inactivated influenza vaccine. This clonotype was seen at least ten times. Its antigen is still unknown. MiXCR, run by TCRdb on the RT-PCR reads, gives a single entry per CDR3 protein. The sample lists about 700,000 distinct CDR3 sequences, more than 15% occurring once. Study results and caveats: Each seasonal influenza vaccination recruits few new T cells, the authors suggested.

The origin of this receptor is a man in his fifties or sixties who received an inactivated influenza vaccine. The specimen was PBMCs from blood, collected 11 to 12 days after vaccination.

The CDR3 is CSVDAGLGALTTDTQYF. Written as DNA, the CDR3 is TGCAGCGTTGATGCTGGACTAGGAGCCCTTACCACAGATACGCAGTATTTT. V gene TRBV29-1 combines with J gene TRBJ2-3; 7 bases are a match to TRBD2. CDR1 and CDR2 from the germline V gene are SQVTM and ANQGSEA. With 3 bases clipped from V and 2 bases from J, the junction kept 14 bases outside the gene matches. The CDR3 is made up of 17 amino acids.